One and the same sample provided the 6 T cell receptor beta chains below, sequenced in a study of cytomegalovirus exposure and HLA in healthy donors. The PCR had 60 Vbeta and 13 Jbeta primers. Generated by immunoSEQ multiplex PCR, the TCRdb table keeps only in-frame clones and is missing some. Of about 200,000 clones in the sample, around 77% were seen once. Sequenced input: PBMCs. These receptors were taken from a man aged 25 to 45 in good health and CMV-seronegative.

The V gene is TRBV10-2, the J gene TRBJ1-5; D might be TRBD1 (6 bases). Trimming removed 2 bases at V and 1 base at J, with 9 bases between. The CDR3 runs to 15 residues. CDR1 and CDR2 from the germline V gene are WSHSY and SAAADI. This chain's CDR3 is CASSESGGSNQPQHF. CDR3 nucleotide sequence: TGCGCCAGCAGTGAGAGCGGGGGCAGCAATCAGCCCCAGCATTTT.

The chain is built from TRBV6-5 and TRBJ1-2; D gene unclear. Trimming stripped 6 bases from V and 4 bases from J, with 6 bases between. The CDR3 is 11 amino acids. Per the germline V gene, CDR1 is MNHEY and CDR2 is SVGAGI. Here the CDR3 DNA reads TGTGCCAGCAGGCAGGTCTATGGCTACACCTTC. Amino acids: CASRQVYGYTF.

This clone was detected only a few times. V usage is TRBV4-1 and J usage is TRBJ1-1; D may be TRBD1 (5 bases). Per germline, CDR1 MGHRA and CDR2 YSYEKL. The CDR3 spans 16 residues. V lost 1 base, J lost 0 bases, and 12 bases lay in between. CDR3: CASSQGMAGMNTEAFF. The CDR3 nucleotides are TGCGCCAGCAGCCAAGGAATGGCAGGGATGAACACTGAAGCTTTCTTT.

The chain carries TRBV7-9 and TRBJ2-7; D is unresolved. The germline CDR1 and CDR2 sequences are SEHNR and FQNEAQ (reference sequence). There are 13 residues in the CDR3. With 5 bases removed from V and 5 bases from J, the gap between germline ends came to 13 bases. CDR3 region: CASSEALVHEQYF. CDR3 nucleotide sequence: TGTGCCAGCAGCGAAGCGCTAGTCCACGAGCAGTACTTC.

This clone appeared once. The same CDR3 arises from other DNA sequences in this sample as well. The chain couples TRBV29-1 to TRBJ2-7, with D perhaps TRBD1 (6 bases). The CDR3 consists of 12 residues. V was cut by 6 bases and J by 0 bases, with 9 bases left in between. Germline CDR1 and CDR2: SQVTM and ANQGSEA. This chain's CDR3 is CSVRGGSYEQYF. In DNA form, the CDR3 reads TGCAGCGTCCGAGGGGGCTCCTACGAGCAGTACTTC.

This sequence joins TRBV6-1 and TRBJ2-3, with TRBD2 matching over 14 bases. Per germline, CDR1 MNHNS and CDR2 SASEGT. The CDR3 extends over 20 amino acids. J was trimmed by 0 bases and V by 4 bases; bases with no gene match: 12. The CDR3 here is CASSAPTSGRAGASTDTQYF. As DNA, the CDR3 is TGTGCCAGCAGTGCCCCGACTAGCGGGAGGGCCGGAGCGAGCACAGATACGCAGTATTTT.